These 20 T cell receptor beta chains originate from one sample sequenced in a study of blood T cell repertoires in COVID-19. Libraries were prepared by immunoSEQ multiplex PCR; TCRdb keeps only in-frame clonotypes and omits some of them. This sample has 200,000 to 300,000 clones, with roughly 87% found just once. Sequences were obtained from peripheral blood. These receptors came from a woman aged 30 to 39 with acute or convalescent COVID-19.

This chain uses TRBV3-1 (or the pseudogene TRBV3-2) with TRBJ2-2; a possible D gene is TRBD2 (5 bases). Germline V lookup: CDR1 LGHDT, CDR2 YNNKEL (reference sequence). The ends were cut back, 4 bases at V and 6 bases at J, with 12 bases in the middle. This CDR3 comprises 14 residues. CDR3: CASSPWEWAGELFF. The CDR3 coding sequence is TGTGCCAGCAGCCCCTGGGAGTGGGCCGGGGAGCTGTTTTTT.

This clone was observed a few times. The chain recombines TRBV4-3 with TRBJ1-2, with D perhaps TRBD1 (6 bases). CDR1 is LGHNA, CDR2 YSLEER, per germline. CDR3 length: 15 residues. The ends were cut back, 2 bases at V and 1 base at J, with 11 bases in the middle. The CDR3 loop reads CASSQQGWDNYGYTF. DNA of the CDR3: TGCGCCAGCAGCCAACAGGGGTGGGATAACTATGGCTACACCTTC.

The chain combines TRBV21-1 with TRBJ2-7; the table's D call of TRBD2 was not tested on the DNA. TRBV21-1 is a pseudogene. The CDR3 is 16 residues long. The CDR3: CASSKALSGRANEQYF. DNA for the CDR3: TGTGCCAGCAGCAAAGCGCTTAGCGGGAGGGCGAACGAGCAGTACTTC.

The chain couples TRBV11-3 to TRBJ1-4, with D tentatively TRBD1 (5 bases). CDR3 length: 14 amino acids. The germline V gene encodes CDR1 SGHNT and CDR2 YENEEA. V gave up 4 bases and J gave up 6 bases, with 12 bases separating them. Written as DNA, the CDR3 is TGTGCCAGCAGCTCCCCAGGACACGATGAAAAACTGTTTTTT. It yields the protein CASSSPGHDEKLFF.

The sample holds one count of this clone. V usage is TRBV18 and J usage is TRBJ2-7; TRBD2 might be the D (5 bases). Trimming stripped 3 bases from V and 9 bases from J, with 12 bases between. The CDR3 runs 12 residues. Germline CDR1 reads KGHSH; CDR2 reads LQKENI. Here the CDR3 reads CASSPRGSWQYF. CDR3 nucleotide sequence: TGTGCCAGCTCACCTCGGGGTAGCTGGCAGTACTTC.

The V call is TRBV24-1, the J call TRBJ2-5, with D unclear. The CDR3 totals 15 residues. Germline loops: CDR1 KGHDR, CDR2 SFDVKD. Deletions cut 3 bases from V and 5 bases from J, with 15 bases between. The CDR3 loop reads CATSDGRSAGETQYF. The CDR3 DNA follows: TGTGCCACCAGTGATGGCCGGAGTGCTGGGGAGACCCAGTACTTC.

The J gene is TRBJ1-1, the V gene TRBV27; 9 positions agree with TRBD1. With 5 bases clipped from V and 5 bases from J, the junction kept 3 bases outside the gene matches. Germline CDR1 reads MNHEY; CDR2 reads SMNVEV (reference sequence). CDR3 length: 13 residues. CDR3 in amino acids: CASSTDRGTEAFF. In DNA form, the CDR3 reads TGTGCCAGCAGTACGGACAGGGGAACTGAAGCTTTCTTT.

The chain uses TRBV7-2 and TRBJ2-7, with D uncertain. The V gene's germline CDR1 is SGHTA and CDR2 FQGNSA. V shed 6 bases and J shed 0 bases, with 12 bases lying between them. The CDR3 spans 14 residues. CDR3 protein: CASSPRLVSYEQYF. The CDR3 DNA sequence: TGTGCCAGCAGTCCCCGACTCGTCTCCTACGAGCAGTACTTC.

This clone was found a few times. CDR3 residues: CASSQDSGGGFSEQYF. CDR3 DNA: TGCGCCAGCAGCCAAGATTCAGGGGGCGGCTTTAGCGAGCAGTACTTC. The chain joins TRBV4-3 to TRBJ2-7; 8 bases fit TRBD1. Trimming removed 0 bases from V and 6 bases from J; junction bases left unmatched: 10. The CDR3 runs to 16 residues. Germline CDR1 and CDR2: LGHNA and YSLEER.

This sequence joins TRBV11-2 and TRBJ2-5; no clear D. Per the germline V gene, CDR1 is SGHAT and CDR2 is FQNNGV. V lost 6 bases and J 2 bases, leaving 10 bases between the germline ends. This CDR3 is 13 amino acids long. In DNA, the CDR3 is TGTGCCAGCAGGATTAGCAGTCAAGAGACCCAGTACTTC. Translating it yields CASRISSQETQYF.

V and J are TRBV6-6 and TRBJ1-5; D ambiguous. The CDR3 is 12 residues long. The ends were cut back, 2 bases at V and 9 bases at J, with 8 bases in the middle. Germline V lookup: CDR1 MNHNY, CDR2 SVGAGI (reference sequence). CDR3 nucleotide sequence: TGTGCCAGCAGTTACCCCTTTTCGCCCCAGCATTTT. Protein sequence: CASSYPFSPQHF.

V usage is TRBV4-1 and J usage is TRBJ2-7; TRBD1 matches at 9 bases. Germline V gene lookup returns CDR1 MGHRA and CDR2 YSYEKL. CDR3 length equals 15 residues. The V and J ends lost 0 bases and 4 bases, in that order; junction bases with no gene match: 4. CDR3 bases: TGCGCCAGCAGCCAAGATACGGACAGGGGTTACGAGCAGTACTTC. This sequence encodes CASSQDTDRGYEQYF.

The chain links TRBV3-1 (or the pseudogene TRBV3-2) to TRBJ2-7; 14 nucleotides align to TRBD2. V lost 1 base and J lost 6; bases outside the gene matches: 2. The length of the CDR3 is 15 residues. Looked up from germline, CDR1 is LGHDT and CDR2 is YNNKEL (reference sequence). CDR3: CASSQVGLAGAEQYF. DNA for the CDR3: TGTGCCAGCAGCCAAGTGGGACTAGCGGGAGCCGAGCAGTACTTC.

The chain uses TRBV7-9 and TRBJ2-1; 9 bases map to TRBD2. The trim removed 0 bases at V and 0 bases at J, leaving 9 bases unmatched. CDR1 and CDR2 (germline): SEHNR, FQNEAQ (reference sequence). This CDR3 is 19 amino acids long. The CDR3 bases are TGTGCCAGCAGCTTAGCGCCTAGCGGGACCCGGCGCTCCTACAATGAGCAGTTCTTC. This encodes CASSLAPSGTRRSYNEQFF.

The chain employs TRBV6-6 and TRBJ1-2; 7 bases agree with TRBD1. Losses at the gene ends were 4 bases for V and 4 bases for J; bases not matched to a gene: 6. From germline, CDR1 is MNHNY and CDR2 SVGAGI (reference sequence). The CDR3 extends over 14 amino acids. The DNA for the CDR3 is TGTGCCAGCAGTTCGGACAGGCGGTTCTATGGCTACACCTTC. Its translation is CASSSDRRFYGYTF.

This chain uses TRBV11-3 with TRBJ2-7; 10 positions match TRBD2. The CDR3 loop spans 17 amino acids. The V segment lost 1 base and the J segment 6 bases; nucleotides outside the gene matches: 12. Looked up from germline, CDR1 is SGHNT and CDR2 is YENEEA. CDR3 protein: CASSLGLAGEMTSEQYF. The DNA of the CDR3 is TGTGCCAGCAGCTTAGGGCTAGCGGGAGAAATGACTTCCGAGCAGTACTTC.

J is TRBJ1-5 and V is TRBV6-5; D is undetermined. The germline V and J ends were trimmed by 0 bases and 1 base, with 7 bases remaining between them. The CDR3 runs to 15 residues. Germline CDR1 MNHEY, CDR2 SVGAGI. CDR3 sequence (DNA): TGTGCCAGCAGTTACTCGATACAGAGCAATCAGCCCCAGCATTTT. Translated, it gives CASSYSIQSNQPQHF.

This rearrangement joins TRBV5-1 to TRBJ2-1; D possibly corresponds to TRBD1 (5 bases). The CDR3 runs 13 residues. CDR1 is SGHRS, CDR2 YFSETQ, per germline. Between the trimmed V and J ends, which lost 4 bases and 8 bases, there was a span of 13 bases. The DNA for the CDR3 is TGCGCCAGCAGCGATCCAGGGTTGGATGAGCAGTTCTTC. This sequence encodes CASSDPGLDEQFF.

The chain links TRBV19 to TRBJ1-5; D gene ambiguous. V shed 7 bases and J shed 4 bases, with 14 bases lying between them. The CDR3 has 14 residues. From germline, CDR1 is LNHDA and CDR2 SQIVND (reference sequence). The CDR3 DNA follows: TGTGCCAGTATGAGGGAAGCCCCGAATCAGCCCCAGCATTTT. The encoded protein is CASMREAPNQPQHF.

Written as DNA, the CDR3 is TGTGCCAGCAGCTTCTTAGCGGGAGAGGGAGAGACCCAGTACTTC. It codes for CASSFLAGEGETQYF. The chain joins TRBV11-3 to TRBJ2-5, with TRBD2 identical over 9 bases. Germline loops: CDR1 SGHNT, CDR2 YENEEA. This CDR3 contains 15 residues. The V segment lost 3 bases and the J segment 4 bases; nucleotides outside the gene matches: 6.